The text below deals with one T cell receptor (beta chain). This sample is part of a study of blood T cell repertoires in COVID-19. Overall study context: Acute-phase and convalescent COVID-19 samples originated in the United States, Italy and Spain. Sources were T cells, B-cell-depleted T cells, or PBMCs; the material itself was cDNA or gDNA.

As originally analysed: By means of reference gene primer amplification, nucleated cell counts were estimated. Using immunoSEQ multiplex PCR, the repertoire was profiled, and TCRdb retains in-frame clones only, with some absent. V, J and clone size are taken as reported in that table, and D and trimming were inferred from the DNA itself. The sample shows around 67,000 clones, about 87% of them seen only once. Germline lookup yields CDR1 MGHDK and CDR2 SYGVNS. V was shortened by 1 base and J by 0 bases, with 6 bases between the two germline ends. This CDR3 has 14 amino acids. The chain is built from TRBV25-1 and TRBJ1-1; D is uncertain. The source material was peripheral blood. This TCR was recovered from a man aged 45-60 years with active COVID-19. DNA for the CDR3: TGTGCCAGCAGTGAATTGGGCCTGAACACTGAAGCTTTCTTT. As protein: CASSELGLNTEAFF.